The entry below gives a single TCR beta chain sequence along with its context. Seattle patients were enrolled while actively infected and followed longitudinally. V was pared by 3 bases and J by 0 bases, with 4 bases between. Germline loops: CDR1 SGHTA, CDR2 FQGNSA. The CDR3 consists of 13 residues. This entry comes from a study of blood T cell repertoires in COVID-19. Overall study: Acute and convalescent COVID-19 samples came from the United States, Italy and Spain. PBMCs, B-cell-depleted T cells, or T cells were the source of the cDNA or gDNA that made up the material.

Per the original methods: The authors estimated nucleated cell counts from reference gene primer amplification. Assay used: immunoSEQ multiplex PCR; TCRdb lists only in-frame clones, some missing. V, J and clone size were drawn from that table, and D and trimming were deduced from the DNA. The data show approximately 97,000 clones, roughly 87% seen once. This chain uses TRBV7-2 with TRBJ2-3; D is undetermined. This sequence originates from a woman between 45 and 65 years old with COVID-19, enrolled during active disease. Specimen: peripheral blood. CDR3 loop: CASSFSSTDTQYF. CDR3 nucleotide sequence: TGTGCCAGCAGCTTTAGCAGCACAGATACGCAGTATTTT.